The next 27 T cell receptor beta chains were all read from a single sample in a study of blood T cell repertoires in COVID-19. The assay was immunoSEQ multiplex PCR, and TCRdb's table has in-frame clones only and misses some. Of some 150,000 clones listed, 70% to 85% are singletons. Sequencing used peripheral blood. The origin of the receptors is a woman aged 80 or over with acute or convalescent COVID-19.

Here the CDR3 reads CASSQETRGEAFF. Written as DNA, the CDR3 is TGTGCCAGCAGCCAGGAAACACGGGGTGAAGCTTTCTTT. The genes are TRBV7-9 and TRBJ1-1; D not resolved. Looked up from germline, CDR1 is SEHNR and CDR2 is FQNEAQ (reference sequence). Trimming took 5 bases from V and 7 from J, leaving 14 bases between them. There are 13 residues in the CDR3.

This chain links TRBV19 with TRBJ1-6; unclear D gene. This CDR3 contains 12 residues. Germline CDR1 is LNHDA and CDR2 is SQIVND (reference sequence). V lost 6 bases, J lost 7 bases, and 7 bases lay in between. The CDR3 here is CASRKQNSPLHF. As DNA, the CDR3 is TGTGCCAGTAGGAAACAGAATTCACCCCTCCACTTT.

Only a few counts were recorded for this clone. This sequence joins TRBV5-4 and TRBJ2-1; tentatively, D is TRBD2 (6 bases). CDR1 is SGHNT and CDR2 is YYREEE in the germline V gene (reference sequence). V was shortened by 2 bases and J by 7 bases, with 7 bases between the two germline ends. The CDR3 covers 12 residues. The CDR3 is CASSLSGNEQFF. The CDR3 DNA reads as TGTGCCAGCAGCTTAAGCGGGAATGAGCAGTTCTTC. Full variable domain (rest looked up from reference TRBV5-4 and TRBJ2-1): ETGVTQSPTHLIKTRGQQVTLRCSSQSGHNTVSWYQQALGQGPQFIFQYYREEENGRGNFPPRFSGLQFPNYSSELNVNALELDDSALYLCASSLSGNEQFFGPGTRLTVL.

The CDR3 loop is CASSFGQRNYYGYTF. Here the CDR3 DNA reads TGTGCCAGCAGTTTCGGACAGAGGAATTACTATGGCTACACCTTC. The chain links TRBV27 to TRBJ1-2; tentatively, D is TRBD1 (6 bases). Trimming shortened V by 3 bases and J by 3 bases, and 14 bases separated the two germline ends. Germline-derived CDR1 and CDR2 are MNHEY and SMNVEV (reference sequence). This CDR3 comprises 15 residues.

The chain links TRBV6-5 to TRBJ1-4; weak D call: TRBD1 (6 bases). The germline V and J ends were trimmed by 2 bases and 10 bases, with 8 bases remaining between them. Germline CDR1 is MNHEY and CDR2 is SVGAGI. The CDR3 extends over 12 amino acids. The CDR3, as DNA: TGTGCCAGCAGTTACACAGGGCGAAAACTGTTTTTT. It yields the protein CASSYTGRKLFF.

The chain links TRBV5-5 to TRBJ1-2, with 7 positions matching TRBD1. Germline values: CDR1 SGHKS, CDR2 YYEKEE (reference sequence). The junction had 7 bases not matched to a gene; V was cut back by 0 bases and J by 5 bases. The CDR3 totals 15 residues. CDR3 amino acids: CASSLGSGTEYGYTF. CDR3 sequence (DNA): TGTGCCAGCAGCTTGGGTTCCGGGACAGAATATGGCTACACCTTC. Full variable domain (rest looked up from reference TRBV5-5 and TRBJ1-2): DAGVTQSPTHLIKTRGQQVTLRCSPISGHKSVSWYQQVLGQGPQFIFQYYEKEERGRGNFPDRFSARQFPNYSSELNVNALLLGDSALYLCASSLGSGTEYGYTFGSGTRLTVV.

This chain joins TRBV7-9 and TRBJ1-1; D unclear. Trimming stripped 5 bases from V and 1 base from J, with 11 bases between. Germline CDR1 SEHNR, CDR2 FQNEAQ (reference sequence). This CDR3 is 14 amino acids long. Here the CDR3 reads CASSPPGENTEAFF. The CDR3 DNA is TGTGCCAGCAGCCCCCCGGGAGAGAACACTGAAGCTTTCTTT.

This clone has more than one count but fewer than ten. The chain couples TRBV21-1 to TRBJ1-6. TRBV21-1 corresponds to a pseudogene. The CDR3 contains 18 residues. CDR3 in DNA: TGTGCCAGCAGTCTCCCGGGGAGGCACGGGGGGGATAATTCACCCCTCCACTTT. Its protein product is CASSLPGRHGGDNSPLHF.

J is TRBJ2-7 and V is TRBV19; TRBD1 is a possible D gene (6 bases). This CDR3 is built from 12 residues. Trimming pared 3 bases from V and 7 bases from J, leaving 10 bases between. From germline, CDR1 is LNHDA and CDR2 SQIVND (reference sequence). CDR3 protein: CASSIVGGEQYF. CDR3 DNA: TGTGCCAGTAGTATCGTAGGGGGAGAGCAGTACTTC.

This clone was seen more than once but under ten times. CDR3 nucleotides: TGTGCCAGCATGGACAGGACTTTCCAGTACTTC. As protein: CASMDRTFQYF. This sequence joins TRBV7-9 and TRBJ2-5, with 7 positions matching TRBD1. V lost 7 bases to trimming and J lost 10 bases; unmatched junction nucleotides: 6. CDR3 length: 11 amino acids. Germline loops: CDR1 SEHNR, CDR2 FQNEAQ (reference sequence). Drawing the rest from reference TRBV7-9 and TRBJ2-5, the complete variable domain is DTGVSQNPRHKITKRGQNVTFRCDPISEHNRLYWYRQTLGQGPEFLTYFQNEAQLEKSRLLSDRFSAERPKGSFSTLEIQRTEQGDSAMYLCASMDRTFQYFGPGTRLLVL.

The CDR3 loop is CASTTRDFNPEAFF. The CDR3 nucleotides are TGTGCCAGTACTACCCGGGACTTTAACCCTGAAGCTTTCTTT. The chain uses TRBV19 and TRBJ1-1; TRBD1 might be the D (5 bases). V lost 7 bases, J lost 6 bases, and 18 bases lay in between. The V gene's germline CDR1 is LNHDA and CDR2 SQIVND (reference sequence). The CDR3 totals 14 residues. The full variable domain, rest sourced from reference TRBV19 and TRBJ1-1, is DGGITQSPKYLFRKEGQNVTLSCEQNLNHDAMYWYRQDPGQGLRLIYYSQIVNDFQKGDIAEGYSVSREKKESFPLTVTSAQKNPTAFYLCASTTRDFNPEAFFGQGTRLTVV.

In its sample, this clone was seen a few times. The chain is built from TRBV5-1 and TRBJ2-1; TRBD1 aligns across 7 bases. The germline V gene encodes CDR1 SGHRS and CDR2 YFSETQ. The CDR3 contains 21 residues. V was pared by 4 bases and J by 4 bases, with 26 bases of the junction left unmatched. The CDR3 region is CASSPEPSTGNFGSLYNEQFF. The CDR3 bases are TGCGCCAGCAGCCCCGAACCCTCGACAGGGAATTTCGGATCCCTTTACAATGAGCAGTTCTTC.

The chain uses TRBV7-9 and TRBJ2-7; no definite D call. CDR3 length: 15 amino acids. Germline V gives CDR1 SEHNR, CDR2 FQNEAQ (reference sequence). V was pared by 2 bases and J by 6 bases, with 17 bases between. DNA for the CDR3: TGTGCCAGCAGCTTAAGCCGGATACTAACTGGCGAGCAGTACTTC. Protein product: CASSLSRILTGEQYF.

The V gene is TRBV3-1 (or the pseudogene TRBV3-2), the J gene TRBJ2-3, with TRBD2 matching over 12 bases. Per germline, CDR1 LGHDT and CDR2 YNNKEL (reference sequence). Unmatched junction bases numbered 5, after V lost 0 bases and J lost 4 bases. This CDR3 contains 17 residues. The CDR3 reads CASSQDPSGGAADTQYF. The CDR3 DNA reads as TGTGCCAGCAGCCAAGACCCTAGCGGGGGGGCAGCAGATACGCAGTATTTT.

The rearrangement uses TRBV4-2 and TRBJ1-2, with D possibly TRBD1 on 5 matching bases. The CDR3 runs 15 residues. Germline-derived CDR1 and CDR2 are LGHNA and YNFKEQ. V was cut by 4 bases and J by 5 bases, with 17 bases left in between. In nucleotides, the CDR3 is TGTGCCAGCAGCCGTTCGACGGACACCGGTTATGGCTACACCTTC. Its protein product is CASSRSTDTGYGYTF.

The chain carries TRBV30 and TRBJ2-5, with 10 bases lining up with TRBD2. V shed 0 bases, J shed 5 bases, and the junction held 9 bases outside the gene matches. The CDR3 length is 16 residues. The germline V gene has CDR1 GTSNPN and CDR2 SVGIG (reference sequence). Written as DNA, the CDR3 is TGTGCCTGGAGTGTACGAGGAGCGGGGGGGATGGAGACCCAGTACTTC. This translates into CAWSVRGAGGMETQYF.

This clone was observed once. The J gene is TRBJ1-1, the V gene TRBV6-1; possible D gene TRBD1, 5 bases. Between the trimmed V and J ends, which lost 3 bases and 5 bases, there was a span of 19 bases. Germline V gene data show CDR1 as MNHNS and CDR2 as SASEGT. This CDR3 contains 16 residues. The CDR3: CASSDPRRGVGTEAFF. Written as DNA, the CDR3 is TGTGCCAGCAGTGACCCCCGACGGGGGGTAGGAACTGAAGCTTTCTTT.

V gene TRBV7-9 combines with J gene TRBJ1-3; weak D call: TRBD1 (5 bases). This CDR3 is built from 15 residues. Trimming removed 1 base from V and 4 bases from J, with 11 bases in between. CDR1 is SEHNR, CDR2 FQNEAQ, per germline (reference sequence). CDR3 in DNA: TGTGCCAGCAGCTTAGGGGCAGGGAACGGAAACACCATATATTTT. Translating gives CASSLGAGNGNTIYF. Looking up the rest from reference TRBV7-9 and TRBJ1-3 gives the full variable domain: DTGVSQNPRHKITKRGQNVTFRCDPISEHNRLYWYRQTLGQGPEFLTYFQNEAQLEKSRLLSDRFSAERPKGSFSTLEIQRTEQGDSAMYLCASSLGAGNGNTIYFGEGSWLTVV.

This clone has more than one count but fewer than ten. V and J are TRBV19 and TRBJ1-5, with D possibly being TRBD1 (6 bases). CDR1 LNHDA and CDR2 SQIVND come from the germline V gene (reference sequence). With 3 bases removed from V and 6 bases from J, the gap between germline ends came to 12 bases. The CDR3 spans 14 residues. The CDR3 reads CASSIRAGAQPQHF. CDR3 nucleotides: TGTGCCAGTAGTATTAGGGCAGGGGCTCAGCCCCAGCATTTT.

The chain uses TRBV4-1 and TRBJ2-3; a weak D match, TRBD2 (5 bases). Between the trimmed V and J ends, which lost 4 bases and 6 bases, there was a span of 23 bases. Per the germline V gene, CDR1 is MGHRA and CDR2 is YSYEKL. The CDR3 sequence is 17 residues long. CDR3 sequence: CASSLLAGGTVEDTQYF. The CDR3, as DNA: TGCGCCAGCAGCCTCCTAGCCGGAGGCACTGTTGAGGATACGCAGTATTTT.

The chain has TRBV19 and TRBJ2-5; TRBD2 matches 14 bases. CDR3 length: 16 amino acids. With 5 bases clipped from V and 3 bases from J, the junction kept 5 bases outside the gene matches. The germline V gene has CDR1 LNHDA and CDR2 SQIVND (reference sequence). The CDR3 loop reads CASSGLAGGQEETQYF. CDR3 sequence (DNA): TGTGCCAGTAGTGGACTAGCGGGGGGACAAGAAGAGACCCAGTACTTC.

The rearrangement links TRBV6-4 to TRBJ2-6, with 7 bases fitting TRBD1. CDR3 size: 16 residues. Looked up from germline, CDR1 is MRHNA and CDR2 is SNTAGT. V lost 6 bases to trimming and J lost 0 bases; unmatched junction nucleotides: 5. The CDR3: CASRRDSLSGANVLTF. In DNA form, the CDR3 reads TGTGCCAGCAGACGGGACAGCCTCTCTGGGGCCAACGTCCTGACTTTC.

The V and J genes are TRBV7-2 and TRBJ1-1; 7 bases fit TRBD1. This CDR3 is 14 amino acids long. J lost 4 bases, V lost 1 base, and 3 bases had no gene match. CDR1 is SGHTA, CDR2 FQGNSA, per germline. The CDR3 nucleotides read TGTGCCAGCAGCTTAGAGACAGGGAGCACTGAAGCTTTCTTT. Translation gives CASSLETGSTEAFF.

This chain connects TRBV19 to TRBJ2-1; 9 nucleotides match TRBD2. The germline V gene has CDR1 LNHDA and CDR2 SQIVND (reference sequence). Trimming cost V 3 bases and J 5 bases; bases outside gene matches: 5. This CDR3 is built from 15 residues. The chain's CDR3 is CASSISGGQHNEQFF. The CDR3, as DNA: TGTGCCAGTAGTATCAGCGGGGGGCAGCACAATGAGCAGTTCTTC.

V and J are TRBV19 and TRBJ1-2; no clear D gene. With 4 bases removed from V and 3 bases from J, the gap between germline ends came to 6 bases. Germline V gives CDR1 LNHDA, CDR2 SQIVND (reference sequence). This CDR3 contains 12 residues. CDR3 amino acids: CASSTRDYGYTF. DNA of the CDR3: TGTGCCAGTAGTACCCGAGACTATGGCTACACCTTC.

This chain uses TRBV7-2 with TRBJ1-5, with D possibly TRBD1 on 5 matching bases. The germline gives CDR1 SGHTA, CDR2 FQGNSA. Between the trimmed V and J ends, which lost 3 bases and 2 bases, there was a span of 11 bases. This CDR3 has 15 residues. Written as DNA, the CDR3 is TGTGCCAGCAGCTTGGGCAGGGAGGGCAATCAGCCCCAGCATTTT. This sequence encodes CASSLGREGNQPQHF.

The rearrangement joins TRBV7-2 to TRBJ2-7, with D possibly being TRBD2 (6 bases). V lost 5 bases and J lost 0, with 17 bases in between. The CDR3 has 16 residues. Germline CDR1 and CDR2: SGHTA and FQGNSA. The CDR3 DNA is TGTGCCAGCAGCCTAAGAGGAGGGAACCCCTCCTACGAGCAGTACTTC. The encoded protein is CASSLRGGNPSYEQYF.